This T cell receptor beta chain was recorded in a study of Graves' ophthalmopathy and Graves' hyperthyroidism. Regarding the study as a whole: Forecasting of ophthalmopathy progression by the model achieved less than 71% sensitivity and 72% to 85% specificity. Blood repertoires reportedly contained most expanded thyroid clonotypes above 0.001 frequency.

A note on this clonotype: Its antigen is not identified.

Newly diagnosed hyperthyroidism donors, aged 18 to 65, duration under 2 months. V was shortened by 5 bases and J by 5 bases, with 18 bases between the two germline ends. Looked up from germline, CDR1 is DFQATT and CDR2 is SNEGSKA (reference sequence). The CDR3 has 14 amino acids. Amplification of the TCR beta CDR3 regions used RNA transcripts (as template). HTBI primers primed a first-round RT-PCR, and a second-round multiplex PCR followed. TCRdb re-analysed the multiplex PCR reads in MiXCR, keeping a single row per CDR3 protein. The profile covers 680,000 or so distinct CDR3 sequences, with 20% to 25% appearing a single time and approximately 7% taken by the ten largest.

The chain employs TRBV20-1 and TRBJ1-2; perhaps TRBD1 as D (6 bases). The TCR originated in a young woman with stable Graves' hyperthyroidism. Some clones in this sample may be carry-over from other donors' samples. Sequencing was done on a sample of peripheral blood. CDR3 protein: CSASGGQEVYGYTF. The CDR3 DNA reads TGCAGTGCTTCGGGGGGGCAAGAGGTTTATGGCTACACCTTC.